The 26 T cell receptor beta chains below all came from one sample that was sequenced in a study of blood T cells in healthy people across ages (dated by TCRdb to about 2015). Receptor libraries were prepared by 5' RACE. Sequencing was carried out with an Illumina HiSeq 2500. A second PCR of roughly 7 to 12 cycles was run with a J-beta primer mix and a sample-barcoded 5' primer. The public sequencing data were trimmed at Q25 with fastp and processed into clonotypes with MiXCR by TCRdb, which kept only in-frame beta chains. Identical CDR3 proteins give one entry, which carries the most common genes and DNA. Within this sample are hundreds of thousands of distinct CDR3 sequences, with around 32% of them counted one time only. The ten biggest clones cover 15% of the sample. The sample consisted of blood. The receptors derive from a woman of 80 years or more in good health. Donor details come from another sample of the same person, matched by shared clones.

This clonotype has a count of ten or more. V is TRBV7-2 and J is TRBJ2-1, with 8 bases matching TRBD2. Trimming cost V 5 bases and J 6 bases; bases outside gene matches: 6. This CDR3 spans 14 amino acids. Germline V lookup: CDR1 SGHTA, CDR2 FQGNSA. The CDR3: CASSRGGMANEQFF. CDR3 DNA: TGTGCCAGCAGCCGGGGGGGGATGGCCAATGAGCAGTTCTTC.

This clonotype was seen more than once but under ten times. V and J are TRBV7-2 and TRBJ1-4; D gene unclear. Trimming cost V 5 bases and J 5 bases, with 15 bases left between them. The CDR3 has 15 amino acids. Germline CDR1 reads SGHTA; CDR2 reads FQGNSA. The CDR3 sequence is CASSPVRAGNEKLFF. In nucleotides, the CDR3 is TGTGCCAGCAGCCCCGTAAGGGCAGGAAATGAAAAACTGTTTTTT.

At least ten counts were recorded for this clonotype. The chain joins TRBV5-1 to TRBJ2-3; D tentatively fits TRBD1 or TRBD2 (6 bases each). CDR3 length: 15 amino acids. Germline V lookup: CDR1 SGHRS, CDR2 YFSETQ. Trimming left V 1 base short and J 2 bases short, with 11 bases between. The CDR3 reads CASSLRGVATDTQYF. For the CDR3, the DNA is TGCGCCAGCAGCTTGAGGGGGGTAGCCACAGATACGCAGTATTTT.

This clonotype appeared many times. The rearrangement uses TRBV5-1 and TRBJ1-2; no firm D call. The CDR3 sequence is 14 residues long. V lost 2 bases, J lost 0 bases, and 8 bases lay in between. Germline V gives CDR1 SGHRS, CDR2 YFSETQ. In DNA, the CDR3 is TGCGCCAGCAGCTTACCGGGTACTAACTATGGCTACACCTTC. Its translation: CASSLPGTNYGYTF.

CDR3 loop: CASSPRDQGNGYTF. In DNA, the CDR3 is TGTGCCAGCAGCCCCAGAGACCAGGGGAATGGCTACACCTTC. The chain joins TRBV3-1 to TRBJ1-2; tentative D call: TRBD1 (6 bases). This CDR3 region has 14 residues. Trimming removed 4 bases from V and 6 bases from J, with 15 bases in between. Germline V gives CDR1 LGHDT, CDR2 YNNKEL (reference sequence).

There are many counts of this clonotype. V is TRBV7-6 and J is TRBJ2-7; 10 bases map to TRBD1. Germline V gene lookup returns CDR1 SGHVS and CDR2 FNYEAQ. Germline trimming cut 4 bases from V and 7 bases from J; bases unmatched to any gene: 10. The CDR3 covers 15 residues. The CDR3 DNA is TGTGCCAGCAGCTCAAGGACAGGGGGATATGGAGAGCAGTACTTC. Translating gives CASSSRTGGYGEQYF.

On this clonotype: This sequence may be a read error, since a much larger clone differs from it by one base. V and J are TRBV20-1 and TRBJ2-5; the D is unclear. The J call may not be correct, given that the DNA end is closer to TRBJ2-7. Germline values: CDR1 DFQATT, CDR2 SNEGSKA (reference sequence). The CDR3 totals 11 residues. CDR3 DNA sequence: TGCAGTGCTAAGGGCAGCTACGAGCAGTACTTC. This translates into CSAKGSYEQYF.

This clonotype was observed a few times. This may be a read error, as it is one base from a much larger clone. V usage is TRBV5-6 and J usage is TRBJ2-1; D not resolved. The CDR3 consists of 15 residues. Deletions cut 0 bases from V and 10 bases from J, with 17 bases between. Germline V gene lookup returns CDR1 SGHDT and CDR2 YYEEEE. In DNA form, the CDR3 reads TGTGCCAGCAGCTTGGTTGCCAGCCCAACCTACGAGCAGTTCTTC. It is translated as CASSLVASPTYEQFF.

This clonotype was seen ten or more times. The rearrangement joins TRBV4-2 to TRBJ2-3; 10 bases agree with TRBD1. Germline values: CDR1 LGHNA, CDR2 YNFKEQ. The CDR3 totals 15 residues. The V segment lost 2 bases and the J segment 6 bases; nucleotides outside the gene matches: 5. CDR3 sequence: CASSQLGTGEDTQYF. DNA of the CDR3: TGTGCCAGCAGCCAACTTGGGACAGGGGAGGATACGCAGTATTTT.

This clonotype was picked up a small number of times. This chain uses TRBV3-1 with TRBJ1-5; 7 positions agree with TRBD1. This CDR3 has 15 amino acids. The germline gives CDR1 LGHDT, CDR2 YNNKEL (reference sequence). V lost 5 bases and J lost 3; bases outside the gene matches: 7. The CDR3 DNA sequence: TGTGCCAGCAGCACTTCCGGGACAGTCAATCAGCCCCAGCATTTT. Translated: CASSTSGTVNQPQHF.

The sample holds many counts of this clonotype. This may be a read error, as it is one base from a much larger clone. The J gene is TRBJ2-5, the V gene TRBV2; 11 bases align to TRBD2. Trimming took 5 bases from V and 11 from J; bases not matched to a gene: 13. Germline V gene sequence: CDR1 SNHLY, CDR2 FYNNEI. The CDR3 spans 15 residues. The CDR3 sequence: CASSPLAGASNEQYF. The CDR3 DNA follows: TGTGCCAGCAGTCCACTAGCGGGGGCGTCCAATGAGCAGTACTTC.

As for this clonotype: The germline gene is not matched at one end of the junction; a read error may be the cause. The V and J genes are TRBV20-1 and TRBJ1-4, with D possibly matching TRBD1 (5 bases). Germline values: CDR1 DFQATT, CDR2 SNEGSKA (reference sequence). The CDR3 runs 13 residues. CDR3 amino acids: CSAHVGVGEKRFF. The CDR3 nucleotides read TGCAGTGCTCATGTGGGGGTCGGGGAAAAACGGTTTTTT.

V usage is TRBV20-1 and J usage is TRBJ1-2, with D tentatively TRBD1 (5 bases). V was pared by 6 bases and J by 11 bases, with 19 bases between. CDR1 and CDR2 from the germline V gene are DFQATT and SNEGSKA (reference sequence). CDR3 length: 12 amino acids. The CDR3, as DNA: TGCAGTGCGGGGGAGGACATAGGTTTATACACCTTC. Translation gives CSAGEDIGLYTF.

The rearrangement joins TRBV27 to TRBJ2-1, with TRBD1 matching 9 bases. From germline, CDR1 is MNHEY and CDR2 SMNVEV (reference sequence). This CDR3 is built from 17 residues. J gave up 6 bases and V 2 bases, and 11 bases lay outside the gene matches. The CDR3 sequence: CASSLPNRGLGSNEQFF. CDR3 coding DNA: TGTGCCAGCAGTTTACCTAACAGGGGGCTAGGTAGCAATGAGCAGTTCTTC.

The rearrangement joins TRBV20-1 to TRBJ2-3; D tentatively fits TRBD1 or TRBD2 (7 bases each). V lost 0 bases and J lost 3, with 16 bases in between. Germline V gene data show CDR1 as DFQATT and CDR2 as SNEGSKA (reference sequence). This CDR3 has 16 amino acids. The CDR3 loop reads CSARDQLQGGTDTQYF. Here the CDR3 DNA reads TGCAGTGCTAGAGATCAGCTCCAGGGGGGGACAGATACGCAGTATTTT.

This chain links TRBV2 with TRBJ2-5, with a tentative D call TRBD2 (6 bases). The CDR3 totals 11 residues. V gave up 6 bases and J gave up 11 bases, with 13 bases separating them. The germline gives CDR1 SNHLY, CDR2 FYNNEI. The CDR3 region has the DNA TGTGCCAGCAGCCTTAGGAGCGGGCAGTACTTC. This translates into CASSLRSGQYF. Based on the CDR3 plus reference TRBV2 and TRBJ2-5, the full variable domain is EPEVTQTPSHQVTQMGQEVILRCVPISNHLYFYWYRQILGQKVEFLVSFYNNEISEKSEIFDDQFSVERPDGSNFTLKIRSTKLEDSAMYFCASSLRSGQYFGPGTRLLVL.

This clonotype has at least ten counts. In nucleotides, the CDR3 is TGCAGTGCTAGGGGGGAACTAGCGGGGAGCACAGATACGCAGTATTTT. This codes for CSARGELAGSTDTQYF. The J gene is TRBJ2-3, the V gene TRBV20-1, with 10 bases identical to TRBD2. This CDR3 has 16 amino acids. Germline lookup yields CDR1 DFQATT and CDR2 SNEGSKA (reference sequence). V trimming: 3 bases; J trimming: 0 bases; junction bases outside the gene matches: 6.

This clonotype was seen a few times. CDR3 in DNA: TGTGCCACCAGTGAAGGGCAGGCACAAGAGACCCAGTACTTC. Its translation is CATSEGQAQETQYF. The chain joins TRBV24-1 to TRBJ2-5; no clear D gene. This CDR3 spans 14 amino acids. Germline CDR1 is KGHDR and CDR2 is SFDVKD. Trimming removed 4 bases from V and 2 bases from J, with 10 bases in between.

In this sample, this clonotype turned up many times. This rearrangement joins TRBV20-1 to TRBJ1-5, with D possibly TRBD1 on 6 matching bases. The CDR3 is 15 residues long. V lost 2 bases and J 3 bases, leaving 14 bases between the germline ends. The germline CDR1 and CDR2 sequences are DFQATT and SNEGSKA (reference sequence). Here the CDR3 DNA reads TGCAGTGCTAGATTTGGACAGAGGCTCAATCAGCCCCAGCATTTT. It yields the protein CSARFGQRLNQPQHF.

This clonotype was counted many times. The chain has TRBV20-1 and TRBJ2-5; D remains unclear. Germline loops: CDR1 DFQATT, CDR2 SNEGSKA (reference sequence). With 3 bases removed from V and 4 bases from J, the gap between germline ends came to 9 bases. The CDR3 contains 12 residues. The CDR3 spells CSASEVGETQYF. The CDR3 region has the DNA TGCAGTGCTAGCGAGGTCGGAGAGACCCAGTACTTC.

Turning to this clonotype: A much more abundant neighbour one base away suggests this may be a read error. This rearrangement joins TRBV5-4 to TRBJ2-5; D remains ambiguous. Looked up from germline, CDR1 is SGHNT and CDR2 is YYREEE (reference sequence). The CDR3 is 14 amino acids. The CDR3 loop is CASTLASVQEAQYF. The CDR3, as DNA: TGTGCCAGCACCTTGGCCAGCGTACAAGAGGCCCAGTACTTC.

V and J are TRBV20-1 and TRBJ2-4, with D uncertain. Matching the DNA end better, TRBJ2-5 makes the J call doubtful. Germline V gene data show CDR1 as DFQATT and CDR2 as SNEGSKA (reference sequence). The CDR3 is 11 residues long. The CDR3 here is CADGLKETQYF. In nucleotides, the CDR3 is TGCGCCGACGGATTGAAAGAGACCCAGTACTTC.

The chain recombines TRBV20-1 with TRBJ1-1; D gene unclear. This CDR3 contains 15 residues. CDR1 is DFQATT and CDR2 is SNEGSKA in the germline V gene (reference sequence). The germline V and J ends were trimmed by 6 bases and 0 bases, with 17 bases remaining between them. CDR3 loop: CSAPAGGLMNTEAFF. The CDR3 DNA reads TGCAGTGCCCCAGCGGGCGGGTTAATGAACACTGAAGCTTTCTTT.

In this sample, this clonotype turned up many times. The CDR3 DNA reads as TGCAGTGCTAGAGAGGGAACGGTTTATGGCTACACCTTC. Translated: CSAREGTVYGYTF. The chain couples TRBV20-1 to TRBJ1-2; no clear D. Germline CDR1 DFQATT, CDR2 SNEGSKA (reference sequence). V was clipped by 0 bases and J by 5 bases, with 10 bases between them. The CDR3 has 13 amino acids.

The chain carries TRBV20-1 and TRBJ1-4; weak D call: TRBD1 (5 bases). The CDR3 sequence is 15 residues long. Trimming took off 3 bases at V and 8 bases at J, with 19 bases between the two ends. Germline CDR1 DFQATT, CDR2 SNEGSKA (reference sequence). Here the CDR3 reads CSASDPPRRDEKLFF. CDR3 in DNA: TGCAGTGCTAGTGATCCCCCCCGCAGGGACGAAAAACTGTTTTTT.

The CDR3 DNA sequence: TGTGCCATCAGCCTGGGTACAGCGGATAATTCACCCCTCCACTTT. Protein product: CAISLGTADNSPLHF. This chain uses TRBV10-3 with TRBJ1-6; D is uncertain. Germline CDR1 and CDR2: ENHRY and SYGVKD. The CDR3 contains 15 residues. Trimming stripped 6 bases from V and 5 bases from J, with 14 bases between.